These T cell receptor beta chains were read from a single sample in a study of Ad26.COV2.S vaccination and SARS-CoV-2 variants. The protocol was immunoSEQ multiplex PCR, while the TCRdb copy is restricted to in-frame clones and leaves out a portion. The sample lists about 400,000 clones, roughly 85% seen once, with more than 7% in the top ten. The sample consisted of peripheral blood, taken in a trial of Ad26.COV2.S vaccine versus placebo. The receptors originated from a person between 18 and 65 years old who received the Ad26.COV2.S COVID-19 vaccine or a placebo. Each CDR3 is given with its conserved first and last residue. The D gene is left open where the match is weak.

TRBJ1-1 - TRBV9 TGTGCCAGCAGCGCCATCGGATACCAAAAAGAAGCTTTCTTT CASSAIGYQKEAFF
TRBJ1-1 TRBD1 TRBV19 TGTGCCAGTAGTGGACAGGGTATGGTGACTGAAGCTTTCTTT CASSGQGMVTEAFF
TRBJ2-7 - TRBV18 TGTGCCAGCTCCCCTACCCGGGGGGCGGGGGTCGAGCAGTACTTC CASSPTRGAGVEQYF
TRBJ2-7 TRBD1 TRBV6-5 TGTGCCAGCAGGGAGATCCAGGGGGCCGAATCATACTTC CASREIQGAESYF
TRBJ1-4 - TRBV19 TGTGCCAGTAGTCTGATCCAGGGTCGGTACGAAAAACTGTTTTTT CASSLIQGRYEKLFF
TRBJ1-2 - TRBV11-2 TGTGCCAGCAGCCCCCATCACTACTATGGCTACACCTTC CASSPHHYYGYTF
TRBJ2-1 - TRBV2 TGTGCCAGCATGTCCGGGGGCCCCTACAATGAGCAGTTCTTC CASMSGGPYNEQFF
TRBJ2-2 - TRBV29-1 TGCAGCGTTCCCGACCCAACCGGGGAGCTGTTTTTT CSVPDPTGELFF
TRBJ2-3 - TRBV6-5 TGTGCCAGCAGCGACAGCCCTACGCAGTATTTT CASSDSPTQYF
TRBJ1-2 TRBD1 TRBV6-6 TGTGCCAGCAGTTACTCAGGGGGCGGTGGCTACACCTTC CASSYSGGGGYTF
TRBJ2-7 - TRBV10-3 TGTGCCATCGCCGGACAAACCTACGAGCAGTACTTC CAIAGQTYEQYF
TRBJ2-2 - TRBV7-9 TGTGCCAGCAGCACCAGGGTACGGAACACCGGGGAGCTGTTTTTT CASSTRVRNTGELFF
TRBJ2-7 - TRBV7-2 TGTGCCAGCAGCTTAGAGGGTGGACGGTTCTACGAGCAGTACTTC CASSLEGGRFYEQYF
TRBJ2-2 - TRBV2 TGTGCCAGCAGTATCAGTTACACCGGGGAGCTGTTTTTT CASSISYTGELFF
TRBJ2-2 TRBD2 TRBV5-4 TGTGCCAGCAGCCCAGGGACTACACTAGGAGGCGGGGAGCTGTTTTTT CASSPGTTLGGGELFF
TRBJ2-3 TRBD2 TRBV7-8 TGTGCCAGCACCTCCCCGCGAGCGGGGTTTAGCACAGATACGCAGTATTTT CASTSPRAGFSTDTQYF
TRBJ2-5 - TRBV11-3 TGTGCCAGCAGCCGTCCGGGAGCGGGGACCCAGTACTTC CASSRPGAGTQYF
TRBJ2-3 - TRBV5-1 TGCGCCAGCAGCTTGACCCCCTTTACAGATACGCAGTATTTT CASSLTPFTDTQYF
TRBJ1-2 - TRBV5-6 TGTGCCAGCAGCTTGGTCTCTAACTATGGCTACACCTTC CASSLVSNYGYTF
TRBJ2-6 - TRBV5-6 TGTGCCAGCAGCCCCAGGGTTGCTGGGGCCAACGTCCTGACTTTC CASSPRVAGANVLTF
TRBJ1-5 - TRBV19 TGTGCCAGTAGAATCCTGACAGGTGGGAATCAGCCCCAGCATTTT CASRILTGGNQPQHF
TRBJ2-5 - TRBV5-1 TGCGCCAGCAGCACCCCAGGGTTCCAAGAGACCCAGTACTTC CASSTPGFQETQYF
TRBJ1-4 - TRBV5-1 TGCGCCAGCAGCTTGAAAGGGGCCGGTGAAAAACTGTTTTTT CASSLKGAGEKLFF
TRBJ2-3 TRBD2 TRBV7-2 TGTGCCAGCAGCTTAGAACTAGCGGGGGCCGTTAGCACAGATACGCAGTATTTT CASSLELAGAVSTDTQYF
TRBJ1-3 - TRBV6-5 TGTGCCAGCAGTTATGGAGGGAACACCATATATTTT CASSYGGNTIYF
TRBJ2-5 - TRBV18 TGTGCCAGCTCACCACCGAGAGGAGAGACCCAGTACTTC CASSPPRGETQYF